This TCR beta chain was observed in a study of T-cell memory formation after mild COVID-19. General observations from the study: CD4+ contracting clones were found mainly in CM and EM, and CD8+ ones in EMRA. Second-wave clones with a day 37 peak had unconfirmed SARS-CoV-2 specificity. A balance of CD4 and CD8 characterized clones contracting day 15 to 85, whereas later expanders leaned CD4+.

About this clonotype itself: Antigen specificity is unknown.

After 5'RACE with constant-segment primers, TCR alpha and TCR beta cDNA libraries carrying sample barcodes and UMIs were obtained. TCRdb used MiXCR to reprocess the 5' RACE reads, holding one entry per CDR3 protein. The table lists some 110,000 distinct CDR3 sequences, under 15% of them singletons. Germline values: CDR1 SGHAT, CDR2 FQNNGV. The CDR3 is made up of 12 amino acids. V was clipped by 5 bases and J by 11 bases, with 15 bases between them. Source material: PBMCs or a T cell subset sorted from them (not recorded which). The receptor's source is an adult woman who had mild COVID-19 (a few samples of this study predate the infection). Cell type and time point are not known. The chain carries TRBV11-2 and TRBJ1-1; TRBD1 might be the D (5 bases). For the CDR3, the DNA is TGTGCCAGCAGCCCCAGTGGTCGGGGGGCTTTCTTT. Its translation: CASSPSGRGAFF. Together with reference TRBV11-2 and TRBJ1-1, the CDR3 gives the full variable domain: EAGVAQSPRYKIIEKRQSVAFWCNPISGHATLYWYQQILGQGPKLLIQFQNNGVVDDSQLPKDRFSAERLKGVDSTLKIQPAKLEDSAVYLCASSPSGRGAFFGQGTRLTVV.